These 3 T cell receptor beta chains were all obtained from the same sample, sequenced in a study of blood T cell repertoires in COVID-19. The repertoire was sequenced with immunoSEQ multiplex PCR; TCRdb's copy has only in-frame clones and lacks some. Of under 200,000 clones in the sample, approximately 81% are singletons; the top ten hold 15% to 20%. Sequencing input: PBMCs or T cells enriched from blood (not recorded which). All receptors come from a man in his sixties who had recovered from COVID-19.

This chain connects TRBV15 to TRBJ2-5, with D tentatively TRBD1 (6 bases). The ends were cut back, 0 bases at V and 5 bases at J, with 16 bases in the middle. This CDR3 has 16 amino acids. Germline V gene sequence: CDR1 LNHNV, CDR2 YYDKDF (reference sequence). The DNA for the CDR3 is TGTGCCACCAGCAGAGATCTTGGGCTCCAGGGGGAGACCCAGTACTTC. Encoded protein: CATSRDLGLQGETQYF.

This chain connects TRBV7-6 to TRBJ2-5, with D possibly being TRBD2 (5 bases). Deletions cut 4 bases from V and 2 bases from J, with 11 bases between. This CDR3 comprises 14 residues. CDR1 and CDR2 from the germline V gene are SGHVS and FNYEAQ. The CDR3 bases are TGTGCCAGCAGCTGGTTAGCGTCTCAAGAGACCCAGTACTTC. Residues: CASSWLASQETQYF.

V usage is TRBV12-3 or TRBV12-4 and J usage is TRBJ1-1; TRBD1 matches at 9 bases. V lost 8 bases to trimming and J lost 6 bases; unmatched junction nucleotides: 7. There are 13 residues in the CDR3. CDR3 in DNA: TGTGCCAGCGCCGGACAGGGGAGGGCTGAAGCTTTCTTT. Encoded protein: CASAGQGRAEAFF.